One sample yielded the 20 T cell receptor beta chains listed below, sequenced in a study of blood T cell repertoires in COVID-19. The protocol was immunoSEQ multiplex PCR, while the TCRdb copy is restricted to in-frame clones and leaves out a portion. The sample shows 65,000 to 95,000 clones, approximately 90% of them seen only once. Sequencing input: peripheral blood. The receptors derive from a man aged 65-85 years with active or convalescent COVID-19.

The V call is TRBV10-3, the J call TRBJ1-2; 7 bases map to TRBD1. CDR3 size: 14 residues. CDR1 is ENHRY and CDR2 is SYGVKD in the germline V gene. Trimming removed 6 bases from V and 0 bases from J; junction bases left unmatched: 4. This chain's CDR3 is CAIRAGGANYGYTF. CDR3 DNA sequence: TGTGCCATCAGAGCAGGGGGAGCTAACTATGGCTACACCTTC.

This chain connects TRBV7-8 to TRBJ2-3; possibly TRBD2 for D (5 bases). This CDR3 region has 12 residues. Trimming removed 6 bases at V and 8 bases at J, with 12 bases between. Germline V gives CDR1 SGHVS, CDR2 FQNEAQ. The CDR3 is CASSPPAGTQYF. CDR3 nucleotide sequence: TGTGCCAGCAGTCCTCCCGCGGGTACGCAGTATTTT.

The genes are TRBV15 and TRBJ2-5; 9 nucleotides match TRBD1. Germline CDR1 and CDR2: LNHNV and YYDKDF (reference sequence). The V segment lost 5 bases and the J segment 5 bases; nucleotides outside the gene matches: 12. CDR3 size: 16 residues. The CDR3 region has the DNA TGTGCCACCAGCCTCGGGGGACAGGGTGTACGTGAGACCCAGTACTTC. This translates into CATSLGGQGVRETQYF.

The J gene is TRBJ1-1, the V gene TRBV20-1; D may be TRBD1 (6 bases). The ends were cut back, 3 bases at V and 5 bases at J, with 16 bases in the middle. The CDR3 spans 14 residues. The germline V gene has CDR1 DFQATT and CDR2 SNEGSKA (reference sequence). CDR3 nucleotides: TGCAGTGCTAGTGGGGGGGGCCTCAGGACTGAAGCTTTCTTT. Amino acids: CSASGGGLRTEAFF.

This chain joins TRBV19 and TRBJ1-5; 7 bases agree with TRBD1. CDR3 size: 13 residues. V dropped 6 bases and J dropped 2; count of bases not matched to a gene: 1. The germline V gene encodes CDR1 LNHDA and CDR2 SQIVND (reference sequence). The DNA of the CDR3 is TGTGCCAGTAGAGACAGGGGCAATCAGCCCCAGCATTTT. Its protein is CASRDRGNQPQHF.

The chain carries TRBV12-3 or TRBV12-4 and TRBJ1-5, with 7 bases matching TRBD1. The CDR3 runs 12 residues. Unmatched junction bases numbered 0, after V lost 6 bases and J lost 4 bases. The chain's CDR3 is CASRTGNQPQHF. As DNA, the CDR3 is TGTGCCAGCAGGACAGGGAATCAGCCCCAGCATTTT.

The V call is TRBV5-1, the J call TRBJ2-5, with 7 positions matching TRBD1. The length of the CDR3 is 12 residues. CDR1 and CDR2 (germline): SGHRS, YFSETQ. Trimming removed 5 bases from V and 4 bases from J; junction bases left unmatched: 2. CDR3 sequence: CASRQGSETQYF. As DNA, the CDR3 is TGCGCCAGCAGACAGGGGTCAGAGACCCAGTACTTC.

This clone was counted a few times. The chain recombines TRBV7-2 with TRBJ1-6, with 9 bases identical to TRBD1. With 1 base clipped from V and 7 bases from J, the junction kept 2 bases outside the gene matches. Germline V lookup: CDR1 SGHTA, CDR2 FQGNSA. CDR3 length equals 15 residues. CDR3 in DNA: TGTGCCAGCAGCTTAGTTGGACAGGGGAATTCACCCCTCCACTTT. Translating it yields CASSLVGQGNSPLHF.

The chain is built from TRBV19 and TRBJ1-2; 10 bases align to TRBD1. The germline V gene encodes CDR1 LNHDA and CDR2 SQIVND (reference sequence). Trimming removed 7 bases from V and 4 bases from J; junction bases left unmatched: 12. This CDR3 contains 16 residues. Here the CDR3 DNA reads TGTGCCAGTAAGGGGGACCGGGACAGGGGAGCCTATGGCTACACCTTC. Residues: CASKGDRDRGAYGYTF.

This clone was seen a handful of times. The J gene is TRBJ1-2, the V gene TRBV27; weak D call: TRBD1 (5 bases). The germline V and J ends were trimmed by 2 bases and 2 bases, with 12 bases remaining between them. The CDR3 covers 15 residues. Germline values: CDR1 MNHEY, CDR2 SMNVEV (reference sequence). Here the CDR3 reads CASSLDPGVNYGYTF. The CDR3 bases are TGTGCCAGCAGTTTAGATCCGGGGGTGAACTATGGCTACACCTTC.

This clone was seen just once. V usage is TRBV5-8 and J usage is TRBJ2-1; 9 nucleotides line up with TRBD1. The germline V gene has CDR1 SGHTS and CDR2 YDEGEE. The CDR3 totals 16 residues. V gave up 2 bases and J gave up 6 bases; unmatched junction bases: 9. The CDR3 loop is CASSFDTGQGSNEQFF. DNA for the CDR3: TGTGCCAGCAGCTTCGACACGGGACAGGGTTCCAATGAGCAGTTCTTC.

The chain employs TRBV5-8 and TRBJ2-2; 7 nucleotides align to TRBD1. The CDR3 is made up of 18 amino acids. In germline, CDR1 is SGHTS, CDR2 YDEGEE. V lost 4 bases, J lost 3 bases, and 15 bases stayed unmatched. CDR3 region: CASSPIRDRLSYTGELFF. The CDR3 DNA is TGTGCCAGCAGCCCAATCCGGGACAGATTATCTTACACCGGGGAGCTGTTTTTT.

The chain's CDR3 is CASSAAGGRNSYEQYF. The CDR3 nucleotides are TGTGCCAGCTCCGCGGCGGGGGGGCGAAATTCCTACGAGCAGTACTTC. The chain has TRBV2 and TRBJ2-7, with 9 bases lining up with TRBD2. The junction had 12 bases not matched to a gene; V was cut back by 8 bases and J by 1 base. The CDR3 sequence is 16 residues long. Looked up from germline, CDR1 is SNHLY and CDR2 is FYNNEI.

In DNA, the CDR3 is TGTGCCAGCAGCGGGGGGCCCCGCGGGGAGACCCAGTACTTC. It is translated as CASSGGPRGETQYF. The chain has TRBV6-5 and TRBJ2-5, with TRBD2 as a possible D gene (7 bases). This CDR3 is 14 amino acids long. V lost 6 bases and J 5 bases, leaving 16 bases between the germline ends. Germline V gene sequence: CDR1 MNHEY, CDR2 SVGAGI.

The rearrangement uses TRBV2 and TRBJ2-5; TRBD2 aligns across 9 bases. Germline V gene lookup returns CDR1 SNHLY and CDR2 FYNNEI. The CDR3 sequence is 15 residues long. The junction had 9 bases not matched to a gene; V was cut back by 1 base and J by 9 bases. CDR3 amino acids: CASSEGRAGGRPQYF. The CDR3 DNA sequence: TGTGCCAGCAGTGAAGGCCGGGCGGGAGGGAGGCCCCAGTACTTC.

This sequence joins TRBV2 and TRBJ1-4; 8 nucleotides line up with TRBD1. V was clipped by 6 bases and J by 4 bases; unmatched bases: 4. The CDR3 extends over 14 amino acids. CDR1 is SNHLY, CDR2 FYNNEI, per germline. CDR3 DNA sequence: TGTGCCAGCAGACGGGACAGGAATAATGAAAAACTGTTTTTT. Translated, it gives CASRRDRNNEKLFF.

The chain combines TRBV6-5 with TRBJ1-6; 7 bases fit TRBD1. Germline V lookup: CDR1 MNHEY, CDR2 SVGAGI. The V and J ends lost 8 bases and 9 bases, in that order; junction bases with no gene match: 4. This CDR3 is built from 12 residues. CDR3 sequence (DNA): TGTGCCAGCGGACAGGCGGGTTCACCCCTCCACTTT. Its translation: CASGQAGSPLHF.

This chain connects TRBV19 to TRBJ2-7, with TRBD1 matching 9 bases. Germline values: CDR1 LNHDA, CDR2 SQIVND (reference sequence). CDR3 length equals 15 residues. V lost 6 bases to trimming and J lost 4 bases; unmatched junction nucleotides: 10. Here the CDR3 DNA reads TGTGCCAGTAGCACTTCCGGGACAGGGAGGTACGAGCAGTACTTC. It is translated as CASSTSGTGRYEQYF.

The chain uses TRBV19 and TRBJ1-6; 8 bases line up with TRBD1. With V trimmed by 4 bases and J by 9 bases, 11 bases remained unmatched. The germline CDR1 and CDR2 sequences are LNHDA and SQIVND (reference sequence). The CDR3 spans 16 residues. This CDR3 is CASSTAGQGFGSPLHF. CDR3 DNA: TGTGCCAGTAGTACCGCCGGACAGGGCTTTGGTTCACCCCTCCACTTT.

V and J are TRBV29-1 and TRBJ2-7, with 8 bases that match TRBD1. Germline assignment: CDR1 SQVTM and CDR2 ANQGSEA. The V gene end was trimmed by 7 bases and the J gene end by 4 bases; junction bases not matched to a gene: 9. The CDR3 totals 13 residues. DNA for the CDR3: TGCAGCGCCCTTTCCCGGACAGGGTACGAGCAGTACTTC. Its translation is CSALSRTGYEQYF.